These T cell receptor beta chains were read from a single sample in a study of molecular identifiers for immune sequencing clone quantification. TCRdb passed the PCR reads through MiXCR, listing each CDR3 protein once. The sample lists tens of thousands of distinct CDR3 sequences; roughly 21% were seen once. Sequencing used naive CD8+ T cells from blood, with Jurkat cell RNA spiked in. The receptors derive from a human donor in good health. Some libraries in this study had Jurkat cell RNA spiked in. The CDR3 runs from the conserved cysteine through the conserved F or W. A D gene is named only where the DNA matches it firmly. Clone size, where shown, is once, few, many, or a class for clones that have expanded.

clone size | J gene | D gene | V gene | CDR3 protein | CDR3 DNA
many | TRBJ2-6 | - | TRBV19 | CASSTGANVLTF | TGTGCCAGTTCAACTGGGGCCAACGTCCTGACTTTC
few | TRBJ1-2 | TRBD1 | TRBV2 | CASSDLDRAYGYTF | TGTGCCAGCAGTGATTTGGACAGGGCCTATGGCTACACCTTC
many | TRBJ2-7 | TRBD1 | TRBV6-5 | CVPRPGQGPYEQYF | TGTGTCCCTCGGCCGGGACAGGGGCCCTACGAGCAGTACTTC
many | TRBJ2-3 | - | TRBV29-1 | CSVPEPQGLTDTQYF | TGCAGCGTCCCGGAACCGCAGGGTTTGACAGATACGCAGTATTTT
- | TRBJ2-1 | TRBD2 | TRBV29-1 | CSALTSGRLNNEQFF | TGCAGCGCCCTGACTAGCGGGAGGCTCAACAATGAGCAGTTCTTC
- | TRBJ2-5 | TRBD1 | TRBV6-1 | CASSAAFTGGAETQYF | TGTGCCAGCAGTGCGGCCTTTACAGGGGGAGCAGAGACCCAGTACTTC
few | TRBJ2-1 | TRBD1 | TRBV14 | CASSQGTGSYNEQFF | TGTGCCAGCAGCCAAGGGACAGGGTCCTACAATGAGCAGTTCTTC
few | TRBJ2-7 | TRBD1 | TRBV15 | CATEPGTGIIYEQYF | TGTGCCACGGAACCCGGGACAGGAATAATCTACGAGCAGTACTTC
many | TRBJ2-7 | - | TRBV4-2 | CASSQARLDVAYEQYF | TGTGCCAGCAGCCAAGCGCGGTTAGACGTAGCCTACGAGCAGTACTTC
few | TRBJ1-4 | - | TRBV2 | CASSEGRLRNEKLFF | TGTGCCAGCAGTGAAGGGCGGTTAAGAAATGAAAAACTGTTTTTT
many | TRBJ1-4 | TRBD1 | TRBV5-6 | CASSPGGEGEKLFF | TGTGCCAGCAGCCCAGGGGGGGAAGGTGAAAAACTGTTTTTT
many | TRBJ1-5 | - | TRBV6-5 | CASSPDLNSNQPQHF | TGTGCCAGCAGCCCCGACCTAAATAGCAATCAGCCCCAGCATTTT
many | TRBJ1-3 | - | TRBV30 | CAWSPRGGASGNTIYF | TGTGCCTGGAGTCCTCGCGGGGGGGCGTCTGGAAACACCATATATTTT
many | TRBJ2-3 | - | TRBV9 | CASSVATTESDTQYF | TGTGCCAGCAGCGTAGCTACCACAGAATCAGATACGCAGTATTTT
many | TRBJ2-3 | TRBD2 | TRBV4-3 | CASSQSGASGLSTDTQYF | TGCGCCAGCAGCCAAAGCGGGGCTAGCGGGCTTAGCACAGATACGCAGTATTTT
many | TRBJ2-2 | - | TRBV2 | CASSEKQTLEDGELFF | TGTGCCAGCAGTGAGAAGCAGACGCTTGAGGACGGGGAGCTGTTTTTT
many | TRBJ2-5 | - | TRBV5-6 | CASSGGETQYF | TGTGCCAGCAGCGGCGGAGAGACCCAGTACTTC
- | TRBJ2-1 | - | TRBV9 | CASSVGGGVLYNNEQFF | TGTGCCAGCAGCGTAGGGGGCGGGGTTCTCTACAACAATGAGCAGTTCTTC
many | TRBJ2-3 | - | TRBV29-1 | CSVAEQISTDTQYF | TGCAGCGTTGCTGAGCAAATTAGCACAGATACGCAGTATTTT
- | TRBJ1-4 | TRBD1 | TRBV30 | CAWSRGQGVLEKLFF | TGTGCCTGGAGTCGAGGACAGGGTGTTTTGGAAAAACTGTTTTTT
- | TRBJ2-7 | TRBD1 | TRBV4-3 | CASSQEERQGLLYEQYF | TGCGCCAGCAGCCAAGAAGAAAGACAGGGGCTCTTGTACGAGCAGTACTTC
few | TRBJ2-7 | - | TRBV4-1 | CASSQDGREQYF | TGCGCCAGCAGCCAAGATGGGCGGGAGCAGTACTTC
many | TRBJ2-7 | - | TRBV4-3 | CASSQGIGTHEQYF | TGCGCCAGCAGCCAAGGGATCGGGACCCACGAGCAGTACTTC
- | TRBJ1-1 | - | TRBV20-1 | CSARDFGSLNTEAFF | TGCAGTGCTAGAGATTTTGGCAGTTTGAACACTGAAGCTTTCTTT
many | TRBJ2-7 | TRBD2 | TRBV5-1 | CASSLTYTTSGSYEQYF | TGCGCCAGCAGCCTGACATACACGACTAGCGGGTCGTACGAGCAGTACTTC
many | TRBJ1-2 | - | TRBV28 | CASSLEGGGYYGYTF | TGTGCCAGCAGTTTAGAAGGGGGTGGTTACTATGGCTACACCTTC
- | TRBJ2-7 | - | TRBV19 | CASTAGSGEQYF | TGTGCCAGTACCGCAGGGTCGGGGGAGCAGTACTTC
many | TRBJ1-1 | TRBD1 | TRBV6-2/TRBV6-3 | CASVLAGTGVGDTKNTEAFF | TGTGCCAGCGTGTTGGCTGGGACAGGGGTGGGGGACACTAAGAACACTGAAGCTTTCTTT
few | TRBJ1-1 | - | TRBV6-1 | CASSELEPYTEAFF | TGTGCCAGCAGTGAATTGGAGCCTTACACTGAAGCTTTCTTT
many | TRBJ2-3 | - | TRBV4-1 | CASSQGSGPLGTQYF | TGCGCCAGCAGCCAAGGGAGCGGGCCATTAGGTACGCAGTATTTT
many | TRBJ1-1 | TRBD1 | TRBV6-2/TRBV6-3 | CASNYRDRGEALNTEAFF | TGTGCCAGCAACTACCGGGACAGGGGGGAAGCTCTAAACACTGAAGCTTTCTTT
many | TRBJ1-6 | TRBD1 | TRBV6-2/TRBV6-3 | CASSPQWTGSSYNSPLHF | TGTGCCAGCAGTCCTCAGTGGACAGGGAGCTCCTATAATTCACCCCTCCACTTT
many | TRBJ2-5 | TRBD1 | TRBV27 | CASSFLGQGSETQYF | TGTGCCAGCAGCTTTCTGGGACAGGGATCAGAGACCCAGTACTTC
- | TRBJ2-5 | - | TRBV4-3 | CASSQDRAASQETQYF | TGCGCCAGCAGCCAAGATCGGGCAGCCTCCCAAGAGACCCAGTACTTC
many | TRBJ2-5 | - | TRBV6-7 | CASSRRLGETQYF | TGTGCCAGCAGCCGCCGACTCGGGGAGACCCAGTACTTC
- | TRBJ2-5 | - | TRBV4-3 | CASSPSYPGETQYF | TGCGCCAGCAGCCCTAGCTATCCCGGGGAGACCCAGTACTTC
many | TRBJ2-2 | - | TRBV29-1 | CSVEGAGTNTGELFF | TGCAGCGTTGAAGGGGCGGGAACGAACACCGGGGAGCTGTTTTTT
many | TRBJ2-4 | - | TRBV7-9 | CASSLEADTKNIQYF | TGTGCCAGCAGCTTAGAGGCAGACACCAAAAACATTCAGTACTTC
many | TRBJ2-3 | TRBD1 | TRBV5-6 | CASRPNDRVRPDTQYF | TGTGCCAGCAGACCGAACGACAGGGTCCGGCCAGATACGCAGTATTTT
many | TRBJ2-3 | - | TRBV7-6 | CASSLAARFGTDTQYF | TGTGCCAGCAGCTTAGCGGCGAGGTTTGGGACAGATACGCAGTATTTT
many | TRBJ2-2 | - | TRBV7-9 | CASSSGRTTGELFF | TGTGCCAGCAGCTCGGGTAGAACCACCGGGGAGCTGTTTTTT
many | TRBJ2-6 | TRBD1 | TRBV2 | CASSVDRPSSGANVLTF | TGTGCCAGCTCAGTGGACAGGCCCAGCTCTGGGGCCAACGTCCTGACTTTC
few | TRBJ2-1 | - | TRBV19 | CASSMGGRYNEQFF | TGTGCCAGTAGTATGGGGGGCCGCTACAATGAGCAGTTCTTC
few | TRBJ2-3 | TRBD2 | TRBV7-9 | CASSILVAGGTDTQYF | TGTGCCAGCAGCATCCTAGTAGCGGGAGGCACAGATACGCAGTATTTT
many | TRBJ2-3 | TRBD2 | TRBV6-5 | CASTRLAGEYGADTQYF | TGTGCCAGCACCCGACTAGCGGGAGAGTATGGTGCAGATACGCAGTATTTT